Shown below are 16 T cell receptor beta chains from a single sample sequenced in a study of shared clonotypes between healthy human individuals. The method was immunoSEQ multiplex PCR; TCRdb's version includes in-frame clones alone and lacks a portion of them. The data contain around 2.1 million clones, roughly 91% of them singletons. Naive CD8 cells comprised CD45RO-negative, CCR7-positively selected cells, excluding terminally differentiated effector memory CD45RA+ cells. The sample comprised naive CD8+ T cells from PBMCs. These receptors all stem from a man between 18 and 35 years old in good health. Some clones in this sample may be carry-over from other donors' samples.

This clone was seen more than once but under ten times. Within the sample, other DNA sequences also encode this same CDR3. J is TRBJ1-1 and V is TRBV9, with 7 bases identical to TRBD1. CDR3 size: 13 residues. Germline values: CDR1 SGDLS, CDR2 YYNGEE. J lost 7 bases, V lost 0 bases, and 3 bases had no gene match. CDR3 bases: TGTGCCAGCAGCGTAGGGCAGGGGGTTGAAGCTTTCTTT. Translated, it gives CASSVGQGVEAFF.

The chain recombines TRBV6-5 with TRBJ1-4, with D unclear. V lost 2 bases and J lost 7, with 11 bases in between. CDR3 length: 14 amino acids. Germline CDR1 and CDR2: MNHEY and SVGAGI. CDR3 protein: CASSYGRESEKLFF. The CDR3 nucleotides read TGTGCCAGCAGTTACGGGCGGGAAAGTGAAAAACTGTTTTTT.

The rearrangement links TRBV7-8 to TRBJ2-6, with a possible D match to TRBD2 (6 bases). Germline V lookup: CDR1 SGHVS, CDR2 FQNEAQ. There are 17 residues in the CDR3. Trimming took 3 bases from V and 0 from J, leaving 12 bases between them. In DNA, the CDR3 is TGTGCCAGCAGCTTCCTAGCGCAAAGCTCTGGGGCCAACGTCCTGACTTTC. The encoded protein is CASSFLAQSSGANVLTF.

V gene TRBV18 combines with J gene TRBJ2-7; D is unresolved. The V gene lost 3 bases and the J gene lost 6 bases, with 9 bases spanning the gap. The V gene's germline CDR1 is KGHSH and CDR2 LQKENI. The CDR3 has 12 residues. CDR3 coding DNA: TGTGCCAGCTCACCCACCCGGACCGAGCAGTACTTC. This gives the protein CASSPTRTEQYF.

The rearrangement links TRBV5-5 to TRBJ2-1; D is perhaps TRBD1 (5 bases). The V gene lost 4 bases and the J gene lost 8 bases, with 19 bases spanning the gap. Germline V gene lookup returns CDR1 SGHKS and CDR2 YYEKEE (reference sequence). The CDR3 spans 15 residues. CDR3 amino acids: CASSDGVAGWDEQFF. The CDR3, as DNA: TGTGCCAGCAGCGACGGTGTGGCAGGGTGGGATGAGCAGTTCTTC.

The chain links TRBV7-2 to TRBJ2-4; perhaps TRBD2 as D (6 bases). CDR1 is SGHTA and CDR2 is FQGNSA in the germline V gene. V dropped 5 bases and J dropped 6 bases, with 17 bases sitting between them. The CDR3 is 15 residues long. In DNA form, the CDR3 reads TGTGCCAGCAGCCTTGGCGGGGTAGCGCCAAACATTCAGTACTTC. Its translation is CASSLGGVAPNIQYF.

With respect to this clone: At the DNA level, this CDR3 is encoded by other sequences in the same sample as well. The rearrangement joins TRBV29-1 to TRBJ2-7, with a possible D match to TRBD2 (6 bases). Germline V gene sequence: CDR1 SQVTM, CDR2 ANQGSEA. The CDR3 is 13 residues long. Trimming cost V 4 bases and J 1 base, with 11 bases left between them. Here the CDR3 reads CSVVGGDSYEQYF. The CDR3 DNA sequence: TGCAGCGTTGTGGGGGGAGATTCCTACGAGCAGTACTTC.

The chain carries TRBV9 and TRBJ2-1; perhaps TRBD2 as D (6 bases). The CDR3 has 15 residues. Between the trimmed V and J ends, which lost 4 bases and 0 bases, there was a span of 11 bases. CDR1 is SGDLS, CDR2 YYNGEE, per germline. The CDR3 sequence is CASSRGLSSYNEQFF. The CDR3 region has the DNA TGTGCCAGCAGCCGGGGACTCAGCTCCTACAATGAGCAGTTCTTC.

The J gene is TRBJ1-1, the V gene TRBV5-1; D unresolved. V was pared by 0 bases and J by 1 base, with 10 bases between. CDR1 is SGHRS, CDR2 YFSETQ, per germline. The CDR3 sequence is 15 residues long. Here the CDR3 DNA reads TGCGCCAGCAGCTTGGCCCGGGTTCGGAACACTGAAGCTTTCTTT. It encodes CASSLARVRNTEAFF.

The chain carries TRBV27 and TRBJ2-7, with 11 bases aligning to TRBD2. Germline values: CDR1 MNHEY, CDR2 SMNVEV (reference sequence). The V segment lost 8 bases and the J segment 4 bases; nucleotides outside the gene matches: 10. CDR3 length equals 15 residues. The CDR3 coding sequence is TGTGCCAGCGCGCAGCGACTAGCGGGAACGTACGAGCAGTACTTC. Residues: CASAQRLAGTYEQYF.

This chain joins TRBV5-1 and TRBJ1-1, with 8 bases matching TRBD1. The trim removed 3 bases at V and 5 bases at J, leaving 9 bases unmatched. Per the germline V gene, CDR1 is SGHRS and CDR2 is YFSETQ. This CDR3 contains 15 residues. The CDR3 here is CASSSTLDRETEAFF. DNA for the CDR3: TGCGCCAGCAGCTCTACCCTGGACAGGGAGACTGAAGCTTTCTTT. The whole variable domain, remainder taken from reference TRBV5-1 and TRBJ1-1, is KAGVTQTPRYLIKTRGQQVTLSCSPISGHRSVSWYQQTPGQGLQFLFEYFSETQRNKGNFPGRFSGRQFSNSRSEMNVSTLELGDSALYLCASSSTLDRETEAFFGQGTRLTVV.

The rearrangement uses TRBV7-9 and TRBJ2-7; TRBD1 might be the D (5 bases). Germline loops: CDR1 SEHNR, CDR2 FQNEAQ (reference sequence). The CDR3 is 16 amino acids. Trimming pared 4 bases from V and 1 base from J, leaving 17 bases between. As DNA, the CDR3 is TGTGCCAGCAGCTCGAGGTCGCAGGGTATTTCCTACGAGCAGTACTTC. This gives the protein CASSSRSQGISYEQYF.

The chain carries TRBV28 and TRBJ2-7; tentatively, D is TRBD2 (7 bases). Per the germline V gene, CDR1 is MDHEN and CDR2 is SYDVKM. The ends were cut back, 7 bases at V and 5 bases at J, with 18 bases in the middle. The CDR3 covers 14 residues. The CDR3 nucleotides read TGTGCCAGCACCCAACGGGGGGCCGACGACGAGCAGTACTTC. Encoded protein: CASTQRGADDEQYF.

The chain recombines TRBV6-5 with TRBJ2-2, with D unclear. V lost 2 bases, J lost 2 bases, and 12 bases lay in between. From germline, CDR1 is MNHEY and CDR2 SVGAGI. The CDR3 length is 16 residues. CDR3 nucleotides: TGTGCCAGCAGTTACGTGGCACACCGAAACACCGGGGAGCTGTTTTTT. It translates to CASSYVAHRNTGELFF.

The chain links TRBV5-8 to TRBJ2-1; 11 bases match TRBD2. J was trimmed by 7 bases and V by 4 bases; bases with no gene match: 7. Germline V gene sequence: CDR1 SGHTS, CDR2 YDEGEE. The CDR3 contains 15 residues. CDR3 region: CASSTGTSGLNEQFF. The CDR3 DNA reads as TGTGCCAGCAGCACCGGGACTAGCGGTTTGAATGAGCAGTTCTTC.

A remark on this clone: The sample holds other DNA sequences that translate to the same CDR3. V is TRBV9 and J is TRBJ1-1; D remains unclear. Trimming cost V 0 bases and J 0 bases, with 9 bases left between them. In germline, CDR1 is SGDLS, CDR2 YYNGEE. The CDR3 spans 15 residues. CDR3 DNA: TGTGCCAGCAGCGTAGGCGGTCAGCTGAACACTGAAGCTTTCTTT. The encoded protein is CASSVGGQLNTEAFF.